Below are 6 T cell receptor beta chains sequenced from a single sample in a study of cytomegalovirus exposure and HLA in healthy donors. Primers for the PCR totalled 60 Vbeta and 13 Jbeta. The data were produced by immunoSEQ multiplex PCR, yet TCRdb's version contains in-frame clones alone and is incomplete. The data hold about 150,000 clones, with around three quarters observed a single time. Material for sequencing was PBMCs. Receptors originate from a man in his forties in good health and CMV-seronegative.

This clone occurred a few times. This chain uses TRBV6-5 with TRBJ1-5; tentatively, D is TRBD1 (5 bases). The germline V gene encodes CDR1 MNHEY and CDR2 SVGAGI. Trimming stripped 7 bases from V and 1 base from J, with 14 bases between. The CDR3 consists of 15 residues. CDR3 sequence (DNA): TGTGCCAGCACCCCGCGGGGGGGGAGCAATCAGCCCCAGCATTTT. As protein: CASTPRGGSNQPQHF.

The CDR3 nucleotides read TGTGCCAGCAGTTCACAGGGGGTTGGCTACACCTTC. Protein sequence: CASSSQGVGYTF. The rearrangement joins TRBV28 to TRBJ1-2, with 8 positions matching TRBD1. V lost 4 bases to trimming and J lost 7 bases; unmatched junction nucleotides: 2. CDR1 MDHEN and CDR2 SYDVKM come from the germline V gene. The CDR3 totals 12 residues.

This chain joins TRBV5-6 and TRBJ2-1; 7 bases are a match to TRBD1. Looked up from germline, CDR1 is SGHDT and CDR2 is YYEEEE. The CDR3 totals 13 residues. V shed 6 bases, J shed 8 bases, and the junction held 8 bases outside the gene matches. CDR3 DNA sequence: TGTGCCAGCACACAGAAAGACAGGGATGAGCAGTTCTTC. Protein sequence: CASTQKDRDEQFF.

The CDR3 sequence: CATSSQYNSPLHF. The CDR3, as DNA: TGTGCCACCAGCTCCCAATATAATTCACCCCTCCACTTT. The rearrangement uses TRBV15 and TRBJ1-6; D not resolved. V dropped 5 bases and J dropped 4 bases, with 6 bases sitting between them. Germline V gene sequence: CDR1 LNHNV, CDR2 YYDKDF (reference sequence). This CDR3 has 13 amino acids.

This chain links TRBV7-2 with TRBJ1-3; 8 bases align to TRBD1. The CDR3 sequence is 14 residues long. V lost 6 bases to trimming and J lost 4 bases; unmatched junction nucleotides: 5. Per the germline V gene, CDR1 is SGHTA and CDR2 is FQGNSA. CDR3 region: CASRQTGAGNTIYF. The CDR3 nucleotides are TGTGCCAGCAGACAGACAGGGGCAGGAAACACCATATATTTT.

V and J are TRBV2 and TRBJ2-2; TRBD2 matches 10 bases. Unmatched junction bases numbered 5, after V lost 6 bases and J lost 4 bases. The germline gives CDR1 SNHLY, CDR2 FYNNEI. The CDR3 runs 15 residues. As DNA, the CDR3 is TGTGCCAGCAGAAGCGGGAGGGCGGTCACCGGGGAGCTGTTTTTT. The encoded protein is CASRSGRAVTGELFF.